The source of this TCR beta chain is a study of T cells in Graves' hyperthyroidism and ophthalmopathy (dated by TCRdb to about 2019). Turning to the overall study: Peripheral blood samples were taken at initial diagnosis, before any treatment was given. Following sampling, methimazole starting at 30 mg daily was given to hyperthyroidism patients, and high-dose intravenous methylprednisolone was given to ophthalmopathy patients. Prospective prediction of ophthalmopathy was tested in an independent validation cohort consisting of under 20 hyperthyroidism patients and about 17 patients who later progressed to ophthalmopathy. The roughly 90 discovery patients were divided at random into training and test sets in a 7:3 ratio. Thyroid tissue and blood T-cell repertoires from roughly six Graves' hyperthyroidism patients were also compared in the study. To identify TCR V-J signatures that set the groups apart, the researchers used a discovery cohort of 100 patients, made up of 40 to 45 with Graves' ophthalmopathy and 55 to 65 with stable Graves' hyperthyroidism. The paper describes TCR Vbeta CDR3 sequencing of 135 peripheral blood samples, made up of about 41 ophthalmopathy patients, roughly 72 hyperthyroidism patients and 17 progressor patients. General study outcomes and caveats: Most expanded thyroid clonotypes (frequency above 0.001) were also detected in blood, a finding suggesting that blood repertoires may reflect thyroid immune responses. During validation, the model predicted progression to ophthalmopathy a median of around 6 months ahead of onset, with more than 55% sensitivity and about 75% specificity. A 13 V-J signature model separated ophthalmopathy from stable hyperthyroidism, with approximately 87% sensitivity and 81.08% specificity in cross-validation and 80%/75% in testing. No statistical method was used to fix the sample size in advance, and group allocation was not hidden from the investigators.

From the germline V gene, CDR1 is MNHEY and CDR2 is SVGAGI. There are 17 amino acids in the CDR3, from cysteine to phenylalanine inclusive. Solely the CDR3 DNA is kept, with 51 bases framed from the first base. TCR beta CDR3 regions were amplified from RNA transcripts. For the first round of RT-PCR on the TCR CDR3, the HTBI primer set was used together with the Qiagen OneStep RT-PCR kit. Libraries were constructed in a second round of multiplex PCR, after which size selection and purification were carried out. Paired-end sequencing of the libraries was performed with 100 bp reads on an Illumina HiSeq2000. The authors processed their data as follows. SOAPnuke was used to process the raw data, removing reads that contained adapters or uncalled bases, had a mean Phred below 15, or lacked an exact match to the constant primer or identifier. High-quality paired reads were merged using COPE v1.2.5, and each unique nucleotide sequence was defined as a clonotype. MiTCR v1.1 was used to align the clonotypes against IMGT TRBV, TRBD and TRBJ reference segments. Only V-J combinations with frequency above 0.0001, covering about 99% of repertoires, were analysed. A TCS score was defined as the ratio of F50 (clonal expansion) to E x V (chaos), with BLOSUM62-based TCRdist applied between CDR3 peptides within each V-J. Welch's t-statistics and random forest reduced 500 to 650 V-J features to roughly 13, which were used in a naive Bayes classifier (R e1071). TCRdb reprocessing: public reads trimmed at Q25 with fastp, clones called with MiXCR, in-frame beta chains kept. Records with the same CDR3 protein are collapsed into one entry carrying the most frequent genes and DNA. V and J calls and clone size were set by TCRdb, not the authors. This sample has 200,000 to 250,000 distinct CDR3 sequences in its table, and about a sixth of those were observed once. The top ten constitute about half of the sample.

This clonotype was detected a few times. The antigen this receptor binds is unknown. One base away lies a much larger clone, so this may be a sequencing read error. A patient counted as having stable Graves' hyperthyroidism if no progression to ophthalmopathy occurred over 18 months of follow-up. Hyperthyroidism patients were aged 18 to 65 years and newly diagnosed, with disease duration of less than 2 months. Exclusion was applied to patients with uncontrolled infections, other autoimmune diseases, pregnancy or lactation. Diagnoses were based on clinical symptoms, serum thyroxine and TRAb, thyroid ultrasound and orbital computed tomography. PBMCs were isolated from approximately 10 ml of fresh peripheral blood by Ficoll-Paque density gradient centrifugation. Trizol reagent was used to extract total RNA, and RNA quality was then checked on an Agilent 2100 Bioanalyzer.

The TCR comes from a woman aged 45-65 years with Graves' hyperthyroidism. The V gene is TRBV6-5 and the J gene is TRBJ2-1, with 9 central nucleotides matching TRBD2. Material: blood. The CDR3 region has the sequence CASGYESSGASYNEQFF. The DNA sequence is TGTGCCAGCGGTTACGAGTCTAGCGGGGCTTCCTACAATGAGCAGTTCTTC.